These 21 T cell receptor beta chains were all obtained from the same sample, sequenced in a study of CD8 T cells in ankylosing spondylitis. MiXCR, run by TCRdb on the 5' RACE reads, gives a single entry per CDR3 protein. The table has 40,000 or so distinct CDR3 sequences, under 13% seen once; the top ten hold more than 15%. What was sequenced was blood, either unsorted or a sorted T cell fraction (not recorded which). These receptors were obtained from a male donor with ankylosing spondylitis or in good health (not recorded which).

This clonotype was recorded many times. The gene calls are TRBV25-1 and TRBJ2-5; no clear D gene. V was cut by 2 bases and J by 5 bases, with 12 bases left in between. The CDR3 length is 14 residues. Looked up from germline, CDR1 is MGHDK and CDR2 is SYGVNS. CDR3 coding DNA: TGTGCCAGCAGTGAAGGGGTGCGTCCGGAGACCCAGTACTTC. Amino acids: CASSEGVRPETQYF. Drawing the rest from reference TRBV25-1 and TRBJ2-5, the complete variable domain is EADIYQTPRYLVIGTGKKITLECSQTMGHDKMYWYQQDPGMELHLIHYSYGVNSTEKGDLSSESTVSRIRTEHFPLTLESARPSHTSQYLCASSEGVRPETQYFGPGTRLLVL.

This clonotype has at least ten counts. This chain joins TRBV20-1 and TRBJ2-3; 8 bases are a match to TRBD1. V was clipped by 5 bases and J by 8 bases; unmatched bases: 9. CDR1 and CDR2 (germline): DFQATT, SNEGSKA (reference sequence). The CDR3 sequence is 13 residues long. CDR3 coding DNA: TGCAGTGCTCACAGGACAGGGAGGAGTACGCAGTATTTT. Translated, it gives CSAHRTGRSTQYF.

This clonotype appeared many times. The genes are TRBV21-1 and TRBJ2-1; TRBD1, the table's D call, was not compared with the DNA. TRBV21-1 is a known pseudogene. CDR3 length: 15 residues. CDR3 DNA sequence: TGTGCCAGCAGCCTACCGGGACAGGGGGCGACTGAGCAGTTCTTC. Its protein product is CASSLPGQGATEQFF.

The CDR3 DNA reads as TGTGCCAGCAGCCCCGGGATATCCTATGGCTACACCTTC. Protein sequence: CASSPGISYGYTF. This chain uses TRBV4-2 with TRBJ1-2; D call uncertain. Germline values: CDR1 LGHNA, CDR2 YNFKEQ. V lost 4 bases, J lost 4 bases, and 10 bases lay in between. The CDR3 extends over 13 amino acids.

This clonotype was observed many times. This chain connects TRBV7-2 to TRBJ2-5; TRBD1 matches 10 bases. Trimming removed 1 base from V and 4 bases from J; junction bases left unmatched: 6. This CDR3 contains 16 residues. The V gene's germline CDR1 is SGHTA and CDR2 FQGNSA. The CDR3: CASSLETGGWGETQYF. The CDR3 nucleotides are TGTGCCAGCAGCTTAGAGACAGGGGGCTGGGGAGAGACCCAGTACTTC.

This clonotype was recorded many times. The V gene is TRBV30, the J gene TRBJ2-7; 12 nucleotides match TRBD2. CDR1 GTSNPN and CDR2 SVGIG come from the germline V gene (reference sequence). V was clipped by 0 bases and J by 3 bases; unmatched bases: 0. The CDR3 runs to 14 residues. The DNA of the CDR3 is TGTGCCTGGAGTGTACTAGCGGGAGGCTACGAGCAGTACTTC. It yields the protein CAWSVLAGGYEQYF.

This clonotype was seen ten or more times. CDR3 DNA: TGCGCCAGCAGGGAGGGACTAGCGGGGAGGGATGAGCAGTTCTTC. Amino acid sequence: CASREGLAGRDEQFF. V usage is TRBV4-3 and J usage is TRBJ2-1; TRBD2 matches at 13 bases. The CDR3 is made up of 15 amino acids. CDR1 and CDR2 from the germline V gene are LGHNA and YSLEER. J lost 8 bases, V lost 6 bases, and 7 bases had no gene match.

This clonotype was picked up many times. The genes are TRBV7-6 and TRBJ2-2; D unresolved. The ends were cut back, 2 bases at V and 4 bases at J, with 14 bases in the middle. This CDR3 is built from 16 residues. Per germline, CDR1 SGHVS and CDR2 FNYEAQ. The CDR3 nucleotides read TGTGCCAGCAGCTTATCTAACCCCTCCCGCACCGGGGAGCTGTTTTTT. It specifies CASSLSNPSRTGELFF. Looking up the rest from reference TRBV7-6 and TRBJ2-2 gives the full variable domain: GAGVSQSPRYKVTKRGQDVALRCDPISGHVSLYWYRQALGQGPEFLTYFNYEAQQDKSGLPNDRFSAERPEGSISTLTIQRTEQRDSAMYRCASSLSNPSRTGELFFGEGSRLTVL.

This clonotype was seen at least ten times. The V and J genes are TRBV7-3 and TRBJ2-7; either TRBD1 or TRBD2 may fit D (5 bases each). There are 15 residues in the CDR3. Germline assignment: CDR1 SGHTA and CDR2 FQGTGA. V gave up 2 bases and J gave up 3 bases, with 14 bases separating them. In nucleotides, the CDR3 is TGTGCCAGCAGCTTATCGAGGGAAGGGGACTACGAGCAGTACTTC. Translating it yields CASSLSREGDYEQYF.

This clonotype was observed many times. The chain combines TRBV29-1 with TRBJ2-7, with 8 bases identical to TRBD1. V shed 5 bases and J 7 bases; nucleotides not matched to a gene: 13. Germline values: CDR1 SQVTM, CDR2 ANQGSEA. This CDR3 spans 14 amino acids. In DNA, the CDR3 is TGCAGCGTTCTTGACAGGGGTGAAGCGCGGGAGCAGTACTTC. Translating gives CSVLDRGEAREQYF.

The chain recombines TRBV2 with TRBJ1-2; D gene uncertain. CDR3 length: 11 amino acids. V was pared by 3 bases and J by 8 bases, with 7 bases between. Germline values: CDR1 SNHLY, CDR2 FYNNEI. The CDR3 bases are TGTGCCAGCAGTGACTGGGGAGGCTACACCTTC. Its translation is CASSDWGGYTF.

This clonotype was seen repeatedly, ten times or more. CDR3 in DNA: TGTGCCAGCAGTGAAGCGCTTCGGGGGTCCTCAGAGCAGTTCTTC. It yields the protein CASSEALRGSSEQFF. The chain has TRBV2 and TRBJ2-1, with D tentatively TRBD2 (6 bases). The V gene's germline CDR1 is SNHLY and CDR2 FYNNEI. The CDR3 extends over 15 amino acids. V lost 0 bases and J lost 10, with 16 bases in between.

There are a few counts of this clonotype. The V gene is TRBV2, the J gene TRBJ2-1; 10 nucleotides agree with TRBD1. The CDR3 is 15 amino acids. V trimming: 4 bases; J trimming: 10 bases; junction bases outside the gene matches: 10. Germline V gives CDR1 SNHLY, CDR2 FYNNEI. CDR3 sequence reads: CASSGPGTGVREQFF. CDR3 nucleotides: TGTGCCAGCAGTGGACCGGGGACAGGGGTAAGGGAGCAGTTCTTC.

The V gene is TRBV20-1, the J gene TRBJ2-3; D ambiguous. The CDR3 runs 11 residues. V was trimmed by 6 bases and J by 2 bases, leaving 6 bases between them. Germline-derived CDR1 and CDR2 are DFQATT and SNEGSKA (reference sequence). The CDR3 DNA is TGCAGTGCAGGGTTCACAGATACGCAGTATTTT. Amino acids: CSAGFTDTQYF.

The table lists this clonotype with many counts. The CDR3 nucleotides read TGTGCCAGTAGTATCCCGAGCACAGATACGCAGTATTTT. Encoded protein: CASSIPSTDTQYF. The chain joins TRBV19 to TRBJ2-3, with D uncertain. Germline lookup yields CDR1 LNHDA and CDR2 SQIVND (reference sequence). The CDR3 is 13 residues long. Between the trimmed V and J ends, which lost 3 bases and 0 bases, there was a span of 4 bases.

Within the sample, this clonotype is medium-sized (0.01 to 0.1%). No conserved phenylalanine or tryptophan is present at the end of the CDR3, so a read error is the likely explanation. The DNA is left out, because the CDR3 cannot be placed on it with certainty; the CDR3 is given as TCRdb lists it. The CDR3 reads CASSPSEREED. The V and J genes are TRBV4-3 and TRBJ2-1; TRBD2 is taken as the D call from the table, unchecked against the DNA. The CDR3 is 11 amino acids long, termini counted. Germline loops: CDR1 LGHNA, CDR2 YSLEER.

This clonotype was observed many times. This sequence joins TRBV11-2 and TRBJ2-3; 8 bases map to TRBD1. The junction had 7 bases not matched to a gene; V was cut back by 4 bases and J by 7 bases. Per germline, CDR1 SGHAT and CDR2 FQNNGV. CDR3 length equals 14 residues. The CDR3: CASSSRQGRNTQYF. For the CDR3, the DNA is TGTGCCAGCAGCTCTCGACAGGGGAGGAATACGCAGTATTTT.

This clonotype came up many times. V and J are TRBV4-2 and TRBJ2-5; D not certain. CDR3 length: 12 amino acids. V dropped 1 base and J dropped 5 bases, with 5 bases sitting between them. Germline loops: CDR1 LGHNA, CDR2 YNFKEQ. The CDR3 loop reads CASSQVWETQYF. The CDR3 coding sequence is TGTGCCAGCAGCCAAGTTTGGGAGACCCAGTACTTC.

At least ten counts were recorded for this clonotype. The chain links TRBV6-1 to TRBJ2-5; D is tentatively TRBD1 or TRBD2 (5 bases each). V lost 3 bases, J lost 5 bases, and 10 bases lay in between. The CDR3 spans 13 residues. Germline values: CDR1 MNHNS, CDR2 SASEGT. DNA of the CDR3: TGTGCCAGCAGTGAGGGGGTATGGGAGACCCAGTACTTC. Residues: CASSEGVWETQYF.

The genes are TRBV3-1 and TRBJ1-1, with D unclear. Trimming stripped 1 base from V and 1 base from J, with 4 bases between. Germline lookup yields CDR1 LGHDT and CDR2 YNNKEL (reference sequence). The CDR3 consists of 13 residues. The CDR3 DNA is TGTGCCAGCAGCCAAGCAGGGAACACTGAAGCTTTCTTT. Protein sequence: CASSQAGNTEAFF.

With respect to this clonotype: A junction end diverges from the germline sequence, so it may reflect a read error. V and J are TRBV27 and TRBJ2-7, with unresolved D. Germline V gene lookup returns CDR1 MNHEY and CDR2 SMNVEV (reference sequence). This CDR3 has 15 amino acids. CDR3 sequence reads: CASRLRTASSYEQYF. The CDR3 region has the DNA TGTGCCAGCCGTTTAAGAACAGCGAGCTCCTACGAGCAGTACTTC.